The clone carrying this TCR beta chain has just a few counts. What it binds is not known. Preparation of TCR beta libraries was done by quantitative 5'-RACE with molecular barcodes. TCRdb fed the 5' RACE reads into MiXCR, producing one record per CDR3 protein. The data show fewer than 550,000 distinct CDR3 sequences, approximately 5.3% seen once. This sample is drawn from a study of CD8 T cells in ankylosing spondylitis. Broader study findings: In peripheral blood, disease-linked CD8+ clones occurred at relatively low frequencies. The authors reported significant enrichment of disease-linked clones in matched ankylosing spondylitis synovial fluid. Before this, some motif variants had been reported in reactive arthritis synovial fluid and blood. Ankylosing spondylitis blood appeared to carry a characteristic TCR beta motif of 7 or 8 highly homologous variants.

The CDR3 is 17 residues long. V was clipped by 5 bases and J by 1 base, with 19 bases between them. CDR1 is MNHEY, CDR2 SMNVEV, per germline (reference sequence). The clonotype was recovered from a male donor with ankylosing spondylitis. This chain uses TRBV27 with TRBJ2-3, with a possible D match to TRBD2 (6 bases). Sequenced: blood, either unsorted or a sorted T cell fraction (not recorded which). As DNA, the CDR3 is TGTGCCAGCAGTCCCGGGTGGGGGGTCCGGGGCACAGATACGCAGTATTTT. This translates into CASSPGWGVRGTDTQYF.